A selection of T cell receptor beta chains follows, all from one sample in a study of blood T cell repertoires in COVID-19. The repertoire was sequenced with immunoSEQ multiplex PCR; TCRdb's copy has only in-frame clones and lacks some. Of about 110,000 clones listed, roughly 88% are singletons. Sequencing used peripheral blood. These receptors all come from a human donor in a cohort sampled during active COVID-19. Both conserved end residues are part of each CDR3. A D gene is named only where the DNA matches it firmly. Some rows mark clone size as missing; the rest say once, few, many or name a class of expanded clone.

j_call	cdr3_length	v_call	d_call	clone_size	cdr3_aa	cdr3_nt
TRBJ2-7	15	TRBV4-1	TRBD1	-	CASSLTGTGYYEQYF	TGCGCCAGCAGCCTTACCGGGACAGGATACTACGAGCAGTACTTC
TRBJ2-2	18	TRBV7-8	-	-	CASNFVGRGYANTGELFF	TGTGCCAGCAACTTCGTCGGTAGGGGTTACGCGAACACCGGGGAGCTGTTTTTT
TRBJ2-5	14	TRBV7-3	-	-	CASSRGTDQETQYF	TGTGCCAGCAGCCGCGGGACCGACCAAGAGACCCAGTACTTC
TRBJ1-2	12	TRBV2	-	-	CASGQGVYGYTF	TGTGCCAGTGGCCAGGGCGTATATGGCTACACCTTC
TRBJ2-3	15	TRBV5-1	TRBD1	-	CASTFRDRSTDTQYF	TGCGCCAGCACATTTCGGGACAGAAGCACAGATACGCAGTATTTT
TRBJ2-3	12	TRBV29-1	-	few	CSVLAVRDTQYF	TGCAGCGTGCTAGCAGTTAGAGATACGCAGTATTTT
TRBJ2-5	13	TRBV7-9	TRBD2	-	CASSVTSGGTQYF	TGTGCCAGCAGCGTTACTAGCGGGGGGACCCAGTACTTC
TRBJ2-7	14	TRBV6-5	TRBD2	-	CAIRGTSGHYEQYF	TGTGCCATCCGCGGGACTAGCGGGCACTACGAGCAGTACTTC
TRBJ2-1	13	TRBV19	-	-	CASSIDVANEQFF	TGTGCCAGTAGTATAGACGTCGCGAATGAGCAGTTCTTC
TRBJ1-6	15	TRBV27	-	once	CASSGPTVEHSPLHF	TGTGCCAGCAGTGGACCGACAGTCGAGCATTCACCCCTCCACTTT
TRBJ1-2	13	TRBV7-9	-	-	CASSLEQNYGYTF	TGTGCCAGCAGCTTAGAACAGAACTATGGCTACACCTTC
TRBJ1-5	15	TRBV3-1/TRBV3-2	-	-	CASSPSALGNQPQHF	TGTGCCAGCAGCCCCAGCGCGTTGGGCAATCAGCCCCAGCATTTT
TRBJ2-7	15	TRBV9	TRBD1	-	CASSPSGTGSYEQYF	TGTGCCAGCAGCCCCAGCGGGACAGGGTCCTACGAGCAGTACTTC
TRBJ2-1	14	TRBV7-8	TRBD2	-	CASSPSLAGVKQFF	TGTGCCAGCAGCCCCTCGCTAGCGGGAGTTAAGCAGTTCTTC
TRBJ1-5	14	TRBV19	TRBD1	few	CASNAGTGARPQHF	TGTGCCAGTAACGCCGGGACAGGGGCGAGGCCCCAGCATTTT
TRBJ2-3	15	TRBV6-5	-	few	CASSTQGQSTDTQYF	TGTGCCAGCAGTACCCAGGGGCAGAGCACAGATACGCAGTATTTT
TRBJ2-7	15	TRBV4-2	-	-	CASSQEWRTPYEQYF	TGTGCCAGCAGCCAAGAATGGAGAACTCCCTACGAGCAGTACTTC
TRBJ2-6	16	TRBV5-6	TRBD1	-	CASSLGQGAGANVLTF	TGTGCCAGCAGCTTAGGACAGGGGGCTGGGGCCAACGTCCTGACTTTC
TRBJ2-6	17	TRBV7-9	TRBD1	-	CASSSGQGGSGANVLTF	TGTGCCAGCAGCTCGGGACAGGGGGGCTCTGGGGCCAACGTCCTGACTTTC
TRBJ1-2	13	TRBV3-1/TRBV3-2	-	once	CASSQDVRGGYTF	TGTGCCAGCAGCCAAGATGTCCGCGGGGGCTACACCTTC
TRBJ2-7	15	TRBV6-5	-	-	CASSYATGYSYEQYF	TGTGCCAGCAGTTACGCTACGGGGTACTCCTACGAGCAGTACTTC
TRBJ2-7	11	TRBV7-8	-	-	CASSPRDEQYF	TGTGCCAGCAGCCCCCGTGACGAGCAGTACTTC
TRBJ2-7	14	TRBV6-1	-	-	CASSEFRQTYEQYF	TGTGCCAGCAGTGAATTCCGGCAGACTTACGAGCAGTACTTC
TRBJ1-4	14	TRBV6-5	-	few	CASSLQGADEKLFF	TGTGCCAGCAGTTTACAGGGAGCGGATGAAAAACTGTTTTTT
TRBJ2-7	18	TRBV4-2	TRBD2	-	CASSQEGGLAGGTYEQYF	TGTGCCAGCAGCCAAGAAGGGGGACTAGCGGGAGGGACCTACGAGCAGTACTTC
TRBJ2-7	13	TRBV29-1	TRBD2	-	CSVGLAGPYEQYF	TGCAGCGTTGGACTAGCGGGACCCTACGAGCAGTACTTC
TRBJ2-1	14	TRBV6-5	TRBD2	-	CASLGSGTYNEQFF	TGTGCCAGCCTTGGTAGCGGGACTTACAATGAGCAGTTCTTC
TRBJ2-7	14	TRBV2	TRBD1	-	CASSAGQGIHEQYF	TGTGCCAGCAGTGCGGGACAGGGGATCCACGAGCAGTACTTC
TRBJ1-1	14	TRBV20-1	TRBD1	-	CSASLTGLNTEAFF	TGCAGTGCTAGTCTGACAGGGTTGAACACTGAAGCTTTCTTT
TRBJ1-2	13	TRBV27	-	-	CASSPAGFYGYTF	TGTGCCAGCAGTCCGGCGGGCTTCTATGGCTACACCTTC
TRBJ1-1	15	TRBV2	TRBD1	-	CASSEEAGGLTEAFF	TGTGCCAGCAGTGAGGAGGCAGGGGGCTTGACTGAAGCTTTCTTT
TRBJ2-2	14	TRBV28	-	-	CASSFPRESGELFF	TGTGCCAGCAGTTTTCCCAGGGAATCCGGGGAGCTGTTTTTT
TRBJ2-5	13	TRBV21-1	-	once	CASGGQGGETQYF	TGTGCCAGCGGGGGGCAGGGGGGAGAGACCCAGTACTTC
TRBJ1-1	16	TRBV12-5	TRBD1	-	CASGTGQGPLNTEAFF	TGTGCTAGTGGTACAGGACAGGGGCCATTAAACACTGAAGCTTTCTTT
TRBJ1-2	12	TRBV28	TRBD1	-	CASSSRDRGYTF	TGTGCCAGCTCTTCCCGGGACAGGGGCTACACCTTC
TRBJ2-2	15	TRBV5-4	TRBD1	-	CASSRGTGYTGELFF	TGTGCCAGCAGCCGGGGGACAGGTTACACCGGGGAGCTGTTTTTT
TRBJ2-5	15	TRBV7-9	-	-	CASSLAHRGGETQYF	TGTGCCAGCAGCTTAGCGCATAGGGGAGGAGAGACCCAGTACTTC
TRBJ1-6	13	TRBV2	-	-	CASSSRRNSPLHF	TGTGCCAGCAGCTCGAGGCGGAATTCACCCCTCCACTTT
TRBJ2-7	12	TRBV28	-	-	CASRRGSYEQYF	TGTGCCAGCCGGCGAGGCAGCTACGAGCAGTACTTC
TRBJ1-6	13	TRBV12-3/TRBV12-4	-	-	CASSRRAGSPLHF	TGTGCCAGCAGTCGCAGGGCCGGATCACCCCTCCACTTT
TRBJ2-7	18	TRBV10-1	-	-	CASTPTGGELAGTYEQYF	TGCGCCAGCACCCCAACAGGGGGCGAACTAGCGGGCACCTACGAGCAGTACTTC
TRBJ2-7	14	TRBV5-6	TRBD2	-	CASSLGGSSYEQYF	TGTGCCAGCAGCTTGGGCGGGAGCTCCTACGAGCAGTACTTC
TRBJ1-1	13	TRBV30	-	-	CAWSGRGGTEAFF	TGTGCCTGGAGTGGTCGAGGTGGCACTGAAGCTTTCTTT
TRBJ1-4	15	TRBV5-5	-	-	CASSPRTATNEKLFF	TGTGCCAGCAGCCCGCGGACAGCAACTAATGAAAAACTGTTTTTT
TRBJ1-1	11	TRBV12-3/TRBV12-4	-	-	CASTWGGPAFF	TGTGCCAGCACCTGGGGGGGACCGGCTTTCTTT
TRBJ2-7	11	TRBV2	-	-	CASIASYEQYF	TGTGCCAGCATAGCCAGCTACGAGCAGTACTTC
TRBJ2-7	12	TRBV3-1/TRBV3-2	TRBD2	-	CASSLLAGLQYF	TGTGCCAGCAGCTTGCTAGCGGGACTACAGTACTTC
TRBJ1-1	14	TRBV29-1	-	-	CSVSSGEGWAEAFF	TGCAGCGTTAGTTCGGGGGAGGGTTGGGCTGAAGCTTTCTTT
TRBJ2-7	15	TRBV27	TRBD2	-	CASSDASGSRPEQYF	TGTGCCAGCAGCGACGCTAGCGGGAGCCGGCCCGAGCAGTACTTC
TRBJ2-2	15	TRBV28	TRBD1	-	CASSWGQGNTGELFF	TGTGCCAGCAGTTGGGGACAGGGGAACACCGGGGAGCTGTTTTTT